The 3 T cell receptor beta chains in this list originate from one sample, sequenced in a study of CXCR3-negative and CXCR3-positive naive CD8 T cells. TRB cDNA was prepared as libraries by UMI-labeled 5' RACE. After re-calling the 5' RACE reads, TCRdb lists one entry per CDR3 protein, DNA absent. The data show approximately 59,000 distinct CDR3 sequences, and the top ten clones hold around 0.7%. For these TCRs, the target antigens are not known. Study-level findings and limits: Naive cells with CXCR3 showed TRB CDR3s that were more hydrophobic than those in CXCR3-negative naive cells.

The sample consisted of naive CXCR3+ CD8+ T cells from blood. Noted subset: CD45RO-CCR7+CD27+CD95- naive CD8+ T cells expressing CXCR3 (TNR3+). Every receptor here comes from a human donor in good health. Some clones in this sample may be carry-over from other donors' samples.

CDR3 residues: CAWSSGQGYEQYF. This chain joins TRBV30 and TRBJ2-7; TCRdb's D call of TRBD1 is untestable without DNA. Germline loops: CDR1 GTSNPN, CDR2 SVGIG (reference sequence). The CDR3 is 13 amino acids. Full variable domain (remainder filled in from reference TRBV30 and TRBJ2-7): SQTIHQWPATLVQPVGSPLSLECTVEGTSNPNLYWYRQAAGRGLQLLFYSVGIGQISSEVPQNLSASRPQDRQFILSSKKLLLSDSGFYLCAWSSGQGYEQYFGPGTRLTVT.

The chain couples TRBV7-9 to TRBJ1-4. This CDR3 is 13 amino acids long. Looked up from germline, CDR1 is SEHNR and CDR2 is FQNEAQ (reference sequence). This CDR3 is CASRSATNEKLFF.

The V call is TRBV28, the J call TRBJ2-2; TCRdb outputs TRBD1, but without DNA this stays unchecked. Germline CDR1 and CDR2: MDHEN and SYDVKM. The CDR3 extends over 15 amino acids. The CDR3 reads CASSFRGPRTGELFF. Full variable domain (remainder filled in from reference TRBV28 and TRBJ2-2): DVKVTQSSRYLVKRTGEKVFLECVQDMDHENMFWYRQDPGLGLRLIYFSYDVKMKEKGDIPEGYSVSREKKERFSLILESASTNQTSMYLCASSFRGPRTGELFFGEGSRLTVL.